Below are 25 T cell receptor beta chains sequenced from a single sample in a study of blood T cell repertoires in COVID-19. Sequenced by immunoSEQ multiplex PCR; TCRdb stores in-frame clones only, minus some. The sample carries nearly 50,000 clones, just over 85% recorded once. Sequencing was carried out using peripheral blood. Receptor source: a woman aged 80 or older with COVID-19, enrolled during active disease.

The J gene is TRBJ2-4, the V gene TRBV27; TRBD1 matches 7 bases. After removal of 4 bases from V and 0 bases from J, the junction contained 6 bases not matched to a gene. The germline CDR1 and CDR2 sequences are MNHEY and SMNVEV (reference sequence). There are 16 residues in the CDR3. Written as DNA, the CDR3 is TGTGCCAGCAGTTCCACAGGGGCAGTAGCCAAAAACATTCAGTACTTC. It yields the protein CASSSTGAVAKNIQYF.

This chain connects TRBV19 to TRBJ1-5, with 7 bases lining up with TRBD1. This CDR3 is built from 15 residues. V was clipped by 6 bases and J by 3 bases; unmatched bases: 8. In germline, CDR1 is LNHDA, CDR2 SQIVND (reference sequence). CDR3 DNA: TGTGCCAGTAGGCCGATCGACAGGGACAATCAGCCCCAGCATTTT. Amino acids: CASRPIDRDNQPQHF.

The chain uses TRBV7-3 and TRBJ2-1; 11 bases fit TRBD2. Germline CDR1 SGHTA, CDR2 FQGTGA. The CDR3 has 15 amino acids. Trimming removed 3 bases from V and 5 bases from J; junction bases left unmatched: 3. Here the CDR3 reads CASSLTSGAHNEQFF. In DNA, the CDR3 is TGTGCCAGCAGCTTGACTAGCGGGGCCCACAATGAGCAGTTCTTC.

CDR3 sequence: CASSERLAGTDTQYF. The CDR3 bases are TGTGCCAGCAGCGAGCGACTAGCGGGCACAGATACGCAGTATTTT. The gene calls are TRBV9 and TRBJ2-3; 9 bases are shared with TRBD2. Germline assignment: CDR1 SGDLS and CDR2 YYNGEE. CDR3 size: 15 residues. The junction had 3 bases not matched to a gene; V was cut back by 3 bases and J by 1 base.

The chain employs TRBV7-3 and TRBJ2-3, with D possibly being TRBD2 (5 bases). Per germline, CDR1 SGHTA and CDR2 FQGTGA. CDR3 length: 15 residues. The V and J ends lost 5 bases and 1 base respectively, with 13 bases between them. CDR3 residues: CASSHWPGGTDTQYF. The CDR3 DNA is TGTGCCAGCAGCCATTGGCCCGGGGGCACAGATACGCAGTATTTT. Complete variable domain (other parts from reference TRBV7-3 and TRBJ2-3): GAGVSQTPSNKVTEKGKYVELRCDPISGHTALYWYRQSLGQGPEFLIYFQGTGAADDSGLPNDRFFAVRPEGSVSTLKIQRTERGDSAVYLCASSHWPGGTDTQYFGPGTRLTVL.

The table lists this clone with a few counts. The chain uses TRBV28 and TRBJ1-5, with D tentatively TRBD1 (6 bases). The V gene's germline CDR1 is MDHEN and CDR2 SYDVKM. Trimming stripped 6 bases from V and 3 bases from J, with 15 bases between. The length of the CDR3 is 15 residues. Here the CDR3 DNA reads TGTGCCAGCAGACCCCCGGGACATATCAATCAGCCCCAGCATTTT. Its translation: CASRPPGHINQPQHF.

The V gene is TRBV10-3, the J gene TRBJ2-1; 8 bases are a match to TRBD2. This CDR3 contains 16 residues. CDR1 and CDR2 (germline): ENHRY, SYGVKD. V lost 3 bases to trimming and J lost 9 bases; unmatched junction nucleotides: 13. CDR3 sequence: CAISDLSGIVGGEQFF. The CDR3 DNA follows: TGTGCCATCAGTGATCTTAGCGGGATTGTAGGAGGTGAGCAGTTCTTC.

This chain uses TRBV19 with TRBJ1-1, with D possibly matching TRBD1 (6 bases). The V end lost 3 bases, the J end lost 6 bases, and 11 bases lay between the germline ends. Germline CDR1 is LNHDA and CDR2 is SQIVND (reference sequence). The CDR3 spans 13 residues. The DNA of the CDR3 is TGTGCCAGTAGTATCACAGGGATCGCTGAAGCTTTCTTT. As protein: CASSITGIAEAFF. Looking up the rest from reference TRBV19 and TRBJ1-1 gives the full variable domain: DGGITQSPKYLFRKEGQNVTLSCEQNLNHDAMYWYRQDPGQGLRLIYYSQIVNDFQKGDIAEGYSVSREKKESFPLTVTSAQKNPTAFYLCASSITGIAEAFFGQGTRLTVV.

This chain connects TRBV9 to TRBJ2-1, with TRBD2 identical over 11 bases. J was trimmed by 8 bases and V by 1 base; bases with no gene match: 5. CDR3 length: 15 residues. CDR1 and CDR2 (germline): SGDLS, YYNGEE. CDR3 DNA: TGTGCCAGCAGCGTAATTAGCGGGGGGGTTTATGAGCAGTTCTTC. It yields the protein CASSVISGGVYEQFF.

The CDR3 sequence is CASSSSQGAPGEKLFF. DNA of the CDR3: TGTGCCAGTAGTTCCTCACAGGGGGCGCCCGGTGAAAAACTGTTTTTT. The chain recombines TRBV19 with TRBJ1-4, with 9 bases identical to TRBD1. Germline trimming cut 5 bases from V and 7 bases from J; bases unmatched to any gene: 11. Germline values: CDR1 LNHDA, CDR2 SQIVND (reference sequence). This CDR3 comprises 16 residues.

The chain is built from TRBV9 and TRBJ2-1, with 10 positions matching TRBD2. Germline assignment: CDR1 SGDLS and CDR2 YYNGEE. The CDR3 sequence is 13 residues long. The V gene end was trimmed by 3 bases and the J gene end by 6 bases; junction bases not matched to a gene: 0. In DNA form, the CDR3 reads TGTGCCAGCAGCGAGCGGGGGGGCAATGAGCAGTTCTTC. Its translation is CASSERGGNEQFF.

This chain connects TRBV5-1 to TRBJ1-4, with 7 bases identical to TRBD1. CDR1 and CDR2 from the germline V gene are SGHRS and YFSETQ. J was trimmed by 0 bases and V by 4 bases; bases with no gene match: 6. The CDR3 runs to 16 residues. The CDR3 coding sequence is TGCGCCAGCAGCCGGGGGACAGTCGCAACTAATGAAAAACTGTTTTTT. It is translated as CASSRGTVATNEKLFF.

The CDR3 sequence is CASSHGGAANEKLFF. The CDR3 DNA reads TGTGCCAGCAGTCACGGGGGAGCGGCTAATGAAAAACTGTTTTTT. The chain is built from TRBV2 and TRBJ1-4, with D perhaps matching TRBD1 (5 bases). V was trimmed by 5 bases and J by 3 bases, leaving 13 bases between them. CDR1 is SNHLY, CDR2 FYNNEI, per germline. This CDR3 is 15 amino acids long.

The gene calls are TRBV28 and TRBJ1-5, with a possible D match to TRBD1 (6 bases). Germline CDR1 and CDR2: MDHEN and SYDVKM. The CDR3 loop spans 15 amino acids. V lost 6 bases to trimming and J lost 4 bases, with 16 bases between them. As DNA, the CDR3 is TGTGCCAGCAGGATTCCACAGGGATTAAATCAGCCCCAGCATTTT. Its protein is CASRIPQGLNQPQHF.

CDR3 sequence reads: CASSIAFLKTGTEAFF. CDR3 DNA sequence: TGTGCCAGTAGTATAGCGTTCCTTAAGACAGGCACTGAAGCTTTCTTT. The J gene is TRBJ1-1, the V gene TRBV19; TRBD1 is a possible D gene (6 bases). Germline-derived CDR1 and CDR2 are LNHDA and SQIVND (reference sequence). V shed 1 base and J shed 4 bases, with 16 bases lying between them. This CDR3 has 16 amino acids.

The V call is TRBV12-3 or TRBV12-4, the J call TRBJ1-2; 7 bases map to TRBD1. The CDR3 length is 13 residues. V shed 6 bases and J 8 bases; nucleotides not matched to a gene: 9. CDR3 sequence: CASRGDSPIGYTF. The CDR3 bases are TGTGCCAGCAGAGGGGACAGCCCAATCGGCTACACCTTC.

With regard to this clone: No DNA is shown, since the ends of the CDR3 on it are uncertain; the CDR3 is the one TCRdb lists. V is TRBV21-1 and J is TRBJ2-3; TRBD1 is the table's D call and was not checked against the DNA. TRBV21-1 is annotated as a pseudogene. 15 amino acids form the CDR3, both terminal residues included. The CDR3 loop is CASSKVAGGTYTQYF.

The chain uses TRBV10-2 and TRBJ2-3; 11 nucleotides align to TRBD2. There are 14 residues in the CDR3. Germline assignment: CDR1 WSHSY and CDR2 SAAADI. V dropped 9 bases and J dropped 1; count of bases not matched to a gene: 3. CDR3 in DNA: TGCGCCAGTAAGACTAGCGGGGGCACAGATACGCAGTATTTT. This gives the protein CASKTSGGTDTQYF.

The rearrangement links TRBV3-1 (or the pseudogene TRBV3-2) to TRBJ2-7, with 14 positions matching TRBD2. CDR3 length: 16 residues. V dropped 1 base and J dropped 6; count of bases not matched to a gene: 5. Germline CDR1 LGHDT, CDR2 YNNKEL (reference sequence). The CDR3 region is CASSQGLAGGISEQYF. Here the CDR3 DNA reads TGTGCCAGCAGCCAAGGACTAGCGGGAGGGATATCCGAGCAGTACTTC.

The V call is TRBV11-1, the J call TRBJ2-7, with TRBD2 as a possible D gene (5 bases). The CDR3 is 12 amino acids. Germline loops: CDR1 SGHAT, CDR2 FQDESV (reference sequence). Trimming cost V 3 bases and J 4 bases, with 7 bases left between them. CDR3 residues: CASSFTRYEQYF. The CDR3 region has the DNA TGTGCCAGCAGCTTTACTAGGTACGAGCAGTACTTC.

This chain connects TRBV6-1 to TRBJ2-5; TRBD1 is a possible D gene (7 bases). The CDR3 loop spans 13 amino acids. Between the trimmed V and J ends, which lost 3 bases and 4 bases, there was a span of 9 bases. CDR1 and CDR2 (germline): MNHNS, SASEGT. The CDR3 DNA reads TGTGCCAGCAGTGACAGGGGGGTAGAGACCCAGTACTTC. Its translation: CASSDRGVETQYF.

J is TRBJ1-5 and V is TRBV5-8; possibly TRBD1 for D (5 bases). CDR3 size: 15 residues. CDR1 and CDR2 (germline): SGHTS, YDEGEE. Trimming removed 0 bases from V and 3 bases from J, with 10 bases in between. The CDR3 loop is CASSLGRVNNQPQHF. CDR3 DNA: TGTGCCAGCAGCTTGGGCAGGGTGAACAATCAGCCCCAGCATTTT.

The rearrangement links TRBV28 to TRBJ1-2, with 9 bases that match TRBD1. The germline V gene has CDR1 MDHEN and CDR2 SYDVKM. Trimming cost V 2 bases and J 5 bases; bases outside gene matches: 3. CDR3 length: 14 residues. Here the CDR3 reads CASSLPGQGYGYTF. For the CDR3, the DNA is TGTGCCAGCAGTTTACCCGGACAGGGGTATGGCTACACCTTC.

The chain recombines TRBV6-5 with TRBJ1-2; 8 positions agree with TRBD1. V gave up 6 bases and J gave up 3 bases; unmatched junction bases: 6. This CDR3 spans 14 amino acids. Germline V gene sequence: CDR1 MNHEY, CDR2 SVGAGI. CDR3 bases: TGTGCCAGCAGCCGCCAGGGGGCTGACTATGGCTACACCTTC. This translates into CASSRQGADYGYTF.

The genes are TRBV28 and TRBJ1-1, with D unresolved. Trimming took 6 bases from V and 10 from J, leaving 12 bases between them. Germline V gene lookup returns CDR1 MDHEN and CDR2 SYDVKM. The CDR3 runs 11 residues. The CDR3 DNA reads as TGTGCCAGCAGCCCGGTCGGTGCAGCTTTCTTT. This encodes CASSPVGAAFF.